This T cell receptor beta chain is drawn from a study of blood T cell repertoires in COVID-19. Trimming cost V 6 bases and J 0 bases; bases outside gene matches: 7. The CDR3 consists of 15 residues. Per germline, CDR1 SEHNR and CDR2 FQNEAQ (reference sequence). Authors' methods: Researchers report that nucleated cell counts were estimated from reference gene primer amplification. Sequencing used immunoSEQ multiplex PCR; TCRdb keeps in-frame clones, though not all of them. For V, J and clone size, that table is used; D and trimming come from the DNA. The sample has roughly 50,000 clones, 80% to 90% seen once; the top ten hold over 25%. Seattle's enrolled individuals joined amid active infection and were then monitored longitudinally.

The genes are TRBV7-9 and TRBJ1-2, with TRBD1 identical over 7 bases. The TCR was taken from a woman older than 75 with COVID-19, enrolled during active disease. The sample consisted of peripheral blood. CDR3 residues: CASSPTGASNYGYTF. CDR3 DNA: TGTGCCAGCAGTCCAACAGGGGCGTCTAACTATGGCTACACCTTC.